This TCR beta chain was recorded in a study of T cells in Graves' hyperthyroidism and ophthalmopathy. Researchers barred patients who had uncontrolled infection, other autoimmune disease, pregnancy or lactation. Study-wide results and limits: Ophthalmopathy got predicted by the model a median approximately 6.3 months before its onset.

RNA transcripts yielded amplified TCR beta CDR3 regions. When the TCR CDR3 underwent first-round RT-PCR, the HTBI primer set was used. Each CDR3 protein is one row after TCRdb ran MiXCR on the multiplex PCR reads. The profile covers roughly 710,000 distinct CDR3 sequences, with under 45% appearing a single time and around a third taken by the ten largest. V was trimmed by 5 bases and J by 5 bases, leaving 12 bases between them. The CDR3 is made up of 12 amino acids. The germline gives CDR1 DFQATT, CDR2 SNEGSKA (reference sequence). There are a few counts of this clonotype. What it recognizes is unknown.

The gene calls are TRBV20-1 and TRBJ1-1; a weak D match, TRBD1 (6 bases). This receptor was obtained from a middle-aged woman with Graves' hyperthyroidism. Sequenced material: blood. The CDR3 here is CSAGGGRTEAFF. CDR3 DNA: TGCAGTGCTGGGGGGGGGCGGACTGAAGCTTTCTTT.